Sequencing of this TCR beta chain was carried out in a study of sequential checkpoint blockade in melanoma. As for the study in general: Randomization was 1:1 between first-line nivolumab→ipilimumab and ipilimumab→nivolumab. Maintenance nivolumab came after either treatment sequence.

Here immunoSEQ multiplex PCR was the method, and the copy in TCRdb shows in-frame clones only, minus some. The repertoire holds about 40,000 clones, with roughly 85% as singletons. Stated treatment: randomized to nivolumab then ipilimumab (arm A) or the reverse (arm B). None of the patients previously received DNA-damaging chemotherapy. Sorted cells were live CD3+CD8+, lacking CD19 and CD56, from PBMCs. Germline CDR1 is MNHEY and CDR2 is SMNVEV (reference sequence). The CDR3 is 15 residues long. The V end lost 4 bases, the J end lost 4 bases, and 16 bases lay between the germline ends. The sequences come from CD8+ T cells sorted from blood (inferred from file names), collected from a patient given nivolumab and ipilimumab in sequence. The chain is built from TRBV27 and TRBJ1-2; weak D call: TRBD1 (6 bases). This receptor was taken from a human donor with melanoma. The CDR3 spells CASSSTGHLSYGYTF. The CDR3 nucleotides are TGTGCCAGCAGTTCCACAGGGCATTTGAGCTATGGCTACACCTTC.